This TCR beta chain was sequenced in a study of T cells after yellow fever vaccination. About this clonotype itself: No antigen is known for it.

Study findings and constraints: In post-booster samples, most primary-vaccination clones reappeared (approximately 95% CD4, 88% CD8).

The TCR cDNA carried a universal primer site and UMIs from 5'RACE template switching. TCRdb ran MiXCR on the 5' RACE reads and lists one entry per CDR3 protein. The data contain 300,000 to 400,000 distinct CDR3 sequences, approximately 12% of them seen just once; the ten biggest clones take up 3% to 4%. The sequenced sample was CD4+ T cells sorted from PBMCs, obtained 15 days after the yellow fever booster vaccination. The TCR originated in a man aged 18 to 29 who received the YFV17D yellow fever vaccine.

This CDR3 is CASSYAGVGYTF. For the CDR3, the DNA is TGTGCCAGCAGCTACGCAGGGGTCGGCTACACCTTC. V usage is TRBV6-2 or TRBV6-3 and J usage is TRBJ1-2; perhaps TRBD1 as D (6 bases). The ends were cut back, 6 bases at V and 8 bases at J, with 13 bases in the middle. CDR1 MNHEY and CDR2 SVGEGT come from the germline V gene. The CDR3 loop spans 12 amino acids.